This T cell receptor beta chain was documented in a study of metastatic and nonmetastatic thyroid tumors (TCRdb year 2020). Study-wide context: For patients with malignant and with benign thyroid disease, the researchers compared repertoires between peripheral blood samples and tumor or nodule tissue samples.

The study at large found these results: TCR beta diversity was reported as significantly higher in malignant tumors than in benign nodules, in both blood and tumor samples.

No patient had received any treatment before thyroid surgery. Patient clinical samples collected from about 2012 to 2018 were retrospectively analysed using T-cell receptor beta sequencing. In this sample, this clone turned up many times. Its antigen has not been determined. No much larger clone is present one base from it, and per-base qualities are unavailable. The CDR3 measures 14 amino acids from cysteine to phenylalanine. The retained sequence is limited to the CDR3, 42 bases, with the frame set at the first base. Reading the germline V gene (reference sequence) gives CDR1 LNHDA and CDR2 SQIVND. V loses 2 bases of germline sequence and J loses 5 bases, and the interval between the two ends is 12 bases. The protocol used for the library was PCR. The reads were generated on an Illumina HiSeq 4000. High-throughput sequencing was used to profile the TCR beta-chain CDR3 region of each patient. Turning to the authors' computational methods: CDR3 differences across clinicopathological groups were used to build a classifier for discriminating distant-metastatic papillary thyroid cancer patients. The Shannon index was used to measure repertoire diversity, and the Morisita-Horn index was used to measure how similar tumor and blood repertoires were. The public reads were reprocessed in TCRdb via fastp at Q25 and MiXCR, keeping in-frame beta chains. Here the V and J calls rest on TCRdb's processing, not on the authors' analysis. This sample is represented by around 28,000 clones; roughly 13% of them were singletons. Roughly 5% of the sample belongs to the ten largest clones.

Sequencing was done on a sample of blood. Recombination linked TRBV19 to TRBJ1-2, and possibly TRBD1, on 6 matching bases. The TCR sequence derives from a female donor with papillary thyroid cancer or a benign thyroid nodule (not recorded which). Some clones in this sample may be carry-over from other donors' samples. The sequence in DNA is TGTGCCAGTAGTATAACGGGACAAAATTATGGCTACACCTTC. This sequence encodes CASSITGQNYGYTF.